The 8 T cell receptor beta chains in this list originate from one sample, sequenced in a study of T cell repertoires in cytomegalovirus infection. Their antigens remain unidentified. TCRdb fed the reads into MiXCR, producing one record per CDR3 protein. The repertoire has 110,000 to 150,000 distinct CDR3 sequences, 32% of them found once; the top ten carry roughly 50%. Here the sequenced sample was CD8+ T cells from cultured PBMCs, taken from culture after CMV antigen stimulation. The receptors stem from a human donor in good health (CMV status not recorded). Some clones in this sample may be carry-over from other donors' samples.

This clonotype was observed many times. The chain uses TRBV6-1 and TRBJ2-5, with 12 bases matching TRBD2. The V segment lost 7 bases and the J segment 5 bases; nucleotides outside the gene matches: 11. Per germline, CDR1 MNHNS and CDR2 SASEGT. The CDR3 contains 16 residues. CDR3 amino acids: CASKPGTSGGWETQYF. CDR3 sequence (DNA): TGTGCCAGCAAGCCCGGCACTAGCGGGGGGTGGGAGACCCAGTACTTC.

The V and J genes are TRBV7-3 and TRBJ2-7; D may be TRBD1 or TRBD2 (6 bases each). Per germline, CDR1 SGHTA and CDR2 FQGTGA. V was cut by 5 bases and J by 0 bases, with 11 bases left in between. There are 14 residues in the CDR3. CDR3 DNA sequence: TGTGCCAGCAGCGGGGGGACACTCTCCTACGAGCAGTACTTC. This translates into CASSGGTLSYEQYF. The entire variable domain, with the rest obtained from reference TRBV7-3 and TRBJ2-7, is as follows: GAGVSQTPSNKVTEKGKYVELRCDPISGHTALYWYRQSLGQGPEFLIYFQGTGAADDSGLPNDRFFAVRPEGSVSTLKIQRTERGDSAVYLCASSGGTLSYEQYFGPGTRLTVT.

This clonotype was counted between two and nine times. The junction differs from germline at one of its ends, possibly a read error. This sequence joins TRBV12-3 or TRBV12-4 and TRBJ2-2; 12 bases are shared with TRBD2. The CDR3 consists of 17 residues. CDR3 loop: CASSPWTSGENTGELFF. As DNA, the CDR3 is TGTGCCAGCAGTCCTTGGACTAGCGGGGAAAACACCGGGGAGCTGTTCTTT.

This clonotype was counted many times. The CDR3 here is CASSLAFQETEGNSPLHF. CDR3 in DNA: TGTGCCAGCAGCTTAGCTTTCCAGGAGACAGAGGGGAATTCACCCCTCCACTTT. The chain couples TRBV7-9 to TRBJ1-6, with TRBD1 as a possible D gene (5 bases). The ends were cut back, 0 bases at V and 7 bases at J, with 19 bases in the middle. The CDR3 extends over 18 amino acids. Germline V lookup: CDR1 SEHNR, CDR2 FQNEAQ (reference sequence).

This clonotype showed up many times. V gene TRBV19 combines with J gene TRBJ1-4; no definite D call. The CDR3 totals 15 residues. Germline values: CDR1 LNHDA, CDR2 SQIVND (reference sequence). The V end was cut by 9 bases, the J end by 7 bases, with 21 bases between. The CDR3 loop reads CARGGPSPPVEKLFF. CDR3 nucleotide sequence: TGTGCCAGGGGAGGACCTTCCCCCCCGGTTGAAAAACTGTTTTTT.

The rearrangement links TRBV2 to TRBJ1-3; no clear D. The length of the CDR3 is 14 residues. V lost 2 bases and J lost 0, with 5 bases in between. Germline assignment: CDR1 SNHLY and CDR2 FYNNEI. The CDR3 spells CASSEWGSGNTIYF. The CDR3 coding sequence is TGTGCCAGCAGTGAATGGGGCTCTGGAAACACCATATATTTT.

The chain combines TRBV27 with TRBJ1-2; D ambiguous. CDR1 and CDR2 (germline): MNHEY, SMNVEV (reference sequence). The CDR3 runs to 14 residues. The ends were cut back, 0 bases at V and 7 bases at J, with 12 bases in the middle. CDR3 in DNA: TGTGCCAGCAGTTTATCGGGTGAGGGATCTGGCTACACCTTC. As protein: CASSLSGEGSGYTF.

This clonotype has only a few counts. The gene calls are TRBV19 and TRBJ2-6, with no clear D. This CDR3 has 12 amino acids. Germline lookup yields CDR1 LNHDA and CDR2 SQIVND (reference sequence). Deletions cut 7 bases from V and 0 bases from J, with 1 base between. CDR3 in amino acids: CASTSGANVLTF. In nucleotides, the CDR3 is TGTGCCAGTACCTCTGGGGCCAACGTCCTGACTTTC.